The rows below give T cell receptor beta chains drawn from one sample of a study of early T cells in non-severe SARS-CoV-2 infection. TCRdb recomputed calls from the 5' RACE reads with MiXCR, one row per CDR3 protein. Among roughly 69,000 distinct CDR3 sequences listed, roughly 10% were seen once. The sequenced sample was whole blood, obtained at baseline. The receptors were sampled from an adult who was a healthcare worker with PCR-confirmed SARS-CoV-2 infection or an uninfected control (not recorded which). Each CDR3 is given without its conserved first and last residue. The order of the fields is D gene, V gene, clone size, CDR3 protein. D genes are given only for firm matches. For some rows the clone size is stated as once, few or many, or as a class when expanded; others skip it.

d_call: TRBD2; v_call: TRBV10-3; clone_size: -; cdr3_aa: AISESGLAATSTDTQY
d_call: -; v_call: TRBV6-2/TRBV6-3; clone_size: many; cdr3_aa: ASSYEWNQPQH
d_call: TRBD1; v_call: TRBV10-3; clone_size: few; cdr3_aa: AISESGTGAQTEAF
d_call: -; v_call: TRBV29-1; clone_size: many; cdr3_aa: SVVLQGRAYNEQF
d_call: -; v_call: TRBV28; clone_size: -; cdr3_aa: ASSSHNFHKISFYEQY
d_call: -; v_call: TRBV12-3/TRBV12-4; clone_size: many; cdr3_aa: ASNRDTEAF
d_call: -; v_call: TRBV5-6; clone_size: many; cdr3_aa: ASNSRRHINYGYT
d_call: TRBD1; v_call: TRBV20-1; clone_size: -; cdr3_aa: SAPRTGNTEAF
d_call: TRBD1; v_call: TRBV29-1; clone_size: few; cdr3_aa: SSSGGHTEAF
d_call: -; v_call: TRBV18; clone_size: many; cdr3_aa: ASSPLPFGQIGNEQY
d_call: -; v_call: TRBV29-1; clone_size: many; cdr3_aa: SVEGAGYNEQF
d_call: TRBD2; v_call: TRBV4-2; clone_size: many; cdr3_aa: ASSQDLAGAGELF
d_call: -; v_call: TRBV12-3/TRBV12-4; clone_size: few; cdr3_aa: ASSGGRFGNQPQH
d_call: TRBD1; v_call: TRBV7-2; clone_size: -; cdr3_aa: ASSARAPGQGTYGYT
d_call: -; v_call: TRBV20-1; clone_size: many; cdr3_aa: SVPPGRDLNYEQY
d_call: -; v_call: TRBV28; clone_size: -; cdr3_aa: ASSLSSWVGNTIY
d_call: -; v_call: TRBV19; clone_size: many; cdr3_aa: ASSNRVTEAF
d_call: TRBD1; v_call: TRBV28; clone_size: few; cdr3_aa: ASSGTAFREAF
d_call: -; v_call: TRBV5-6; clone_size: many; cdr3_aa: ASSLEGPANTIY
d_call: TRBD1; v_call: TRBV10-3; clone_size: few; cdr3_aa: AIGEGQGGMNTEAF
d_call: TRBD1; v_call: TRBV29-1; clone_size: -; cdr3_aa: SVFSDRGVTEAF
d_call: -; v_call: TRBV19; clone_size: many; cdr3_aa: ASTQGSGDQPQH
d_call: -; v_call: TRBV12-3/TRBV12-4; clone_size: few; cdr3_aa: ASSPSVTARETQY
d_call: -; v_call: TRBV5-6; clone_size: few; cdr3_aa: ASSLQGVLVTDTQY
d_call: -; v_call: TRBV6-6; clone_size: many; cdr3_aa: ASSPQTWGTQY
d_call: -; v_call: TRBV3-1; clone_size: many; cdr3_aa: ASSQARGAPIQY
d_call: TRBD1; v_call: TRBV2; clone_size: few; cdr3_aa: ASRAGTGLGYT
d_call: TRBD1; v_call: TRBV4-2; clone_size: -; cdr3_aa: ASSIQGALTGELF
d_call: -; v_call: TRBV28; clone_size: -; cdr3_aa: ASSSYQGWKETQY
d_call: -; v_call: TRBV28; clone_size: many; cdr3_aa: ASSLFVGAGEQF
d_call: -; v_call: TRBV9; clone_size: few; cdr3_aa: ASSSHRDIPTDTQY
d_call: TRBD1; v_call: TRBV6-2/TRBV6-3; clone_size: -; cdr3_aa: ASSPWTGGTAGELF
d_call: -; v_call: TRBV30; clone_size: many; cdr3_aa: AWGRMNTEAF
d_call: -; v_call: TRBV12-3/TRBV12-4; clone_size: few; cdr3_aa: ASSDAGVGQPQH
d_call: -; v_call: TRBV6-5; clone_size: many; cdr3_aa: ASRATGTWTKNIQY
d_call: -; v_call: TRBV6-1; clone_size: many; cdr3_aa: ASSASNGDYGYT
d_call: -; v_call: TRBV9; clone_size: many; cdr3_aa: ASSVAETYEQY
d_call: TRBD1; v_call: TRBV7-9; clone_size: few; cdr3_aa: ASSPGQQNNEQF
d_call: TRBD1; v_call: TRBV28; clone_size: -; cdr3_aa: ASNPSGGGYEQY
d_call: -; v_call: TRBV12-3/TRBV12-4; clone_size: many; cdr3_aa: ASTKGTDTQY
d_call: -; v_call: TRBV5-5; clone_size: few; cdr3_aa: ASSPRGGWFSTQETQY
d_call: -; v_call: TRBV11-3; clone_size: many; cdr3_aa: ASSFWSADTQY
d_call: TRBD2; v_call: TRBV7-2; clone_size: -; cdr3_aa: ASSSRLAVSTDTQY
d_call: TRBD1; v_call: TRBV12-3/TRBV12-4; clone_size: -; cdr3_aa: ASSLRDRGLFDTEAF
d_call: -; v_call: TRBV4-3; clone_size: many; cdr3_aa: ASSQGSNQPQH
d_call: -; v_call: TRBV6-2/TRBV6-3; clone_size: few; cdr3_aa: ASTSDGETISSPLH
d_call: -; v_call: TRBV5-4; clone_size: many; cdr3_aa: ASSLLGGGETQY
d_call: TRBD2; v_call: TRBV6-6; clone_size: many; cdr3_aa: ASSLLAGGAGEQF
d_call: -; v_call: TRBV18; clone_size: -; cdr3_aa: ASSPLPSGVVSNQPQH
d_call: TRBD2; v_call: TRBV29-1; clone_size: -; cdr3_aa: SGWTSLNEQF
d_call: -; v_call: TRBV5-6; clone_size: many; cdr3_aa: ASSLVDNEQF